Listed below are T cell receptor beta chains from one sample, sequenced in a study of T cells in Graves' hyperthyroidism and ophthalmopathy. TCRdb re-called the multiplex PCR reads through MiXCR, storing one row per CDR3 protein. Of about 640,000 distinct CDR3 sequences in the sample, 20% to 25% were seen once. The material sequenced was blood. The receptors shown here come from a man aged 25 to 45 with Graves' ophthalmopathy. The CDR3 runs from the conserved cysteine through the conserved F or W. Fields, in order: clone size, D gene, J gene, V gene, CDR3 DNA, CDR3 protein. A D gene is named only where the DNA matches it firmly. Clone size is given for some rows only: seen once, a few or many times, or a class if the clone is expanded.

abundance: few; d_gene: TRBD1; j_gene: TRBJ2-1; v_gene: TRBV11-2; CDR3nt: TGTGCCAGCAGTGGCGCGGACAGGGGTTTCAATGAGCAGTTCTTC; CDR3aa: CASSGADRGFNEQFF
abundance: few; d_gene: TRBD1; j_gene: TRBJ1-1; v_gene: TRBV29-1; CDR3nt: TGCAGCGTCGGGGACAGGGCGAACACTGAAGCTTTCTTT; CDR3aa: CSVGDRANTEAFF
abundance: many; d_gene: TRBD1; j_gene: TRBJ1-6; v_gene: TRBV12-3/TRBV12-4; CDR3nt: TGTGCCAGTTGCTCTGGGACAGGTCGGCCACCCCTCCACTTT; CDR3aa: CASCSGTGRPPLHF
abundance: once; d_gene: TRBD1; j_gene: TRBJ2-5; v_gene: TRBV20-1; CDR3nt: TGCAGTGCTATTGAGACAGGGGCCGAGACCCAGTACTTC; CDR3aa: CSAIETGAETQYF
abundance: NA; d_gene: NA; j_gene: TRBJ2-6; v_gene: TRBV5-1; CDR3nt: TGCGCCAGCAGCGTCGGGACAACCATCTCTGGGGCCAACGTCCTGACTTTC; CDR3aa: CASSVGTTISGANVLTF
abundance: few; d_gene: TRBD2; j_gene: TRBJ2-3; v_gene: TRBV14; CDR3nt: TGTGCCAGCAGCCAAGGGCTAGCGGGAGTGTTGGATACGCAGTATTTT; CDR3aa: CASSQGLAGVLDTQYF
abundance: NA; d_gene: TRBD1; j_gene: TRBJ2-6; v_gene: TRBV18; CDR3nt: TGTGCCAGCTCATCGGACAGGGGAGTAGACAACGTCCTGACTTTC; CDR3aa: CASSSDRGVDNVLTF
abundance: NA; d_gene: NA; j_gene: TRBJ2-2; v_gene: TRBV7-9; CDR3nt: TGTGCCAGCAGCTTAGAGGTGGGGCGCGGTTTCAACACCGGGGAGCTGTTTTTT; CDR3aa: CASSLEVGRGFNTGELFF
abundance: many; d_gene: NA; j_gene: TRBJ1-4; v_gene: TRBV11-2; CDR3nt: TGTGCCAGCAGCAATGGGGCGAATGAAAAACTGTTTTTT; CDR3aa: CASSNGANEKLFF
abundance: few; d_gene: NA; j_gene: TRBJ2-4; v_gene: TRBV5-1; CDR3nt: TGCGCCAGCAGCAGGACAGTCGGTGAAGGAAACATTCAGTACTTC; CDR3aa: CASSRTVGEGNIQYF
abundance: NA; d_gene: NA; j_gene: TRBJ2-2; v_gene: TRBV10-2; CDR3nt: TGCGCCAGCAGTCAACTTACCGGGGAGCTGTTTTTT; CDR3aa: CASSQLTGELFF
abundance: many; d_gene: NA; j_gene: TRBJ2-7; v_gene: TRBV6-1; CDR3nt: TGTGCCAGCAGTTTAGGGGGGCTGAGCGAGCAGTACTTC; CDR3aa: CASSLGGLSEQYF
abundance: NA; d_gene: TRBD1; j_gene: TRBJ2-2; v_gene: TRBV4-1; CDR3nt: TGCGCCAGCAGCGCTCCGGGACAGGGGGCCGGGGAGCTGTTTTTT; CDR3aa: CASSAPGQGAGELFF
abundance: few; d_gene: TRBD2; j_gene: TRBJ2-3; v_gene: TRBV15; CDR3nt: TGTGCCACCAGCAGAGATCGGGCGGGAGCGGAAGATACGCAGTATTTT; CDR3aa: CATSRDRAGAEDTQYF
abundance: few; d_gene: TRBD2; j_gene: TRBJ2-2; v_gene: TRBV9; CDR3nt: TGTGCCAGCAGCACGGGGGGGGGCTTTTCGAACACCGGGGAGCTGTTTTTT; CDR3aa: CASSTGGGFSNTGELFF
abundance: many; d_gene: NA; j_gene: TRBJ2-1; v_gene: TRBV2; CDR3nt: TGTGCCAGCGCCGCCCAGGGGAACAATGAGCAGTTCTTC; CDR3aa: CASAAQGNNEQFF
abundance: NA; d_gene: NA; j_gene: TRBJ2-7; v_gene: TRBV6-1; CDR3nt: TGTGCCAGCTCCAAGGGGCCCTACGAGCAGTACTTC; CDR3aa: CASSKGPYEQYF
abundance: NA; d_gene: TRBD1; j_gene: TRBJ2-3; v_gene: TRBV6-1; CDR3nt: TGTGCCAGCAGTGAGGGGACAGGGCTCACATTCACAGATACGCAGTATTTT; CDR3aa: CASSEGTGLTFTDTQYF
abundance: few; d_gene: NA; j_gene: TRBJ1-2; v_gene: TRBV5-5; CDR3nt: TGTGCCAGCAGCTTACCCGATACGGCATCTCTCCACTATGGCTACACCTTC; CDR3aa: CASSLPDTASLHYGYTF
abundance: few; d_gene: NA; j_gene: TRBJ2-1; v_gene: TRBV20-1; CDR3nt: TGCAGTGCCAATGCGGGACCAGCTTATAATGAGCAGTTCTTC; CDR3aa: CSANAGPAYNEQFF
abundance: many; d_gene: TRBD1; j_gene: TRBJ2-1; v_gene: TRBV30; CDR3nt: TGTGCCTGGAGTCGACAGGGTGGAGACAATGAGCAGTTCTTC; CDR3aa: CAWSRQGGDNEQFF
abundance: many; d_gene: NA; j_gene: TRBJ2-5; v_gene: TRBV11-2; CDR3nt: TGTGCCAGCAGTCTAGGGGTGGAGACCCAGTACTTC; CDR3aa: CASSLGVETQYF
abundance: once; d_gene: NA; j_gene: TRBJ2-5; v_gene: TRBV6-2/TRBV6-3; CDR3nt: TGTGCCAGCAGTTACTTCCAGGGCGAGACCCAGTACTTC; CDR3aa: CASSYFQGETQYF
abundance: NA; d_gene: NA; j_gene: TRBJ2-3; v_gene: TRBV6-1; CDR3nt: TGTGCCAGCAGTAGGACCCCAACATGGGGAGATACGCAGTATTTT; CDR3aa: CASSRTPTWGDTQYF
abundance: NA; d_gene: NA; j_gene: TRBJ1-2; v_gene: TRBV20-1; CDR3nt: TGCAGTGCTAGATCGACAGATGGCTATGGCTACACCTTC; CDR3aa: CSARSTDGYGYTF
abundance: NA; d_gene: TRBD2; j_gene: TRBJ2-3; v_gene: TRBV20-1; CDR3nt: TGCAGTGCCTCAGCGGGATCTAGCACAGATACGCAGTATTTT; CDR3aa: CSASAGSSTDTQYF
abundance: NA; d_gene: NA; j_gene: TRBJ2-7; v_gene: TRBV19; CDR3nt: TGTGCCAGCCGCGCCGGGTCAGGGCATCGCTACGAGCAGTACTTC; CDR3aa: CASRAGSGHRYEQYF
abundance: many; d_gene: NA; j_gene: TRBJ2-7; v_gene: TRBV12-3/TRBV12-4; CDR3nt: TGTGCCAGCAGCCCCGGGACGGTGGGGCACGAGCAGTACTTC; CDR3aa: CASSPGTVGHEQYF
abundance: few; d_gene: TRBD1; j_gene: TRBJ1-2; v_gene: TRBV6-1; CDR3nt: TGTGCCGCCGGGGACAGGGAAGGCTATGGCTACACCTTC; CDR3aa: CAAGDREGYGYTF
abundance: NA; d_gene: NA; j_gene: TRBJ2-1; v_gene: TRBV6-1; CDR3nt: TGTGCCAGCAGTGAAACCCCCTACAATGAGCAGTTCTTC; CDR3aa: CASSETPYNEQFF
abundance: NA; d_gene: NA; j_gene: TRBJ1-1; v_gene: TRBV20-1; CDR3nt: TGCAGTGCTAGGGTCGTTTGGACTGAAGCTTTCTTT; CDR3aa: CSARVVWTEAFF
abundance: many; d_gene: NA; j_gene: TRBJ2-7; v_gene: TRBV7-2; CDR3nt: TGTGCCAGCAGACCCTCGGGGCAGTCTAATTACGAGCAGTACTTC; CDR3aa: CASRPSGQSNYEQYF
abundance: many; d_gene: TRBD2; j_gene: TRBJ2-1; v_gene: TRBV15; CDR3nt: TGTGCCACCAGCAGCGGGACTAGTCTCTTTGAGCAGTTCTTC; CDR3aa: CATSSGTSLFEQFF
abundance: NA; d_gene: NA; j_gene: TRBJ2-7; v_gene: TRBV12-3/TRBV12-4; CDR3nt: TGTGCCATCAGTGAGTCCTACGGGCAGGGTGGGGAGCAGTACTTC; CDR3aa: CAISESYGQGGEQYF
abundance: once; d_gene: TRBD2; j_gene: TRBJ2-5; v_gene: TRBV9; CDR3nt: TGTGCCAGCAGCGTAGCTTCGAGGGCGGGAGGAGAGACCCAGTACTTC; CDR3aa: CASSVASRAGGETQYF
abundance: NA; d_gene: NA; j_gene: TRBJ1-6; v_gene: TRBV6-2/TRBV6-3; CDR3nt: TGTGCCAGCAGTCCCCGGGGGCTTGGGAGTTCACCCCTCCACTTT; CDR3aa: CASSPRGLGSSPLHF
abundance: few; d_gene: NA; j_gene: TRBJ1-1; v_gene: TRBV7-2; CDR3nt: TGTGCCAGCAGCCCCAACGGGATCACTGAAGCTTTCTTT; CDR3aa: CASSPNGITEAFF